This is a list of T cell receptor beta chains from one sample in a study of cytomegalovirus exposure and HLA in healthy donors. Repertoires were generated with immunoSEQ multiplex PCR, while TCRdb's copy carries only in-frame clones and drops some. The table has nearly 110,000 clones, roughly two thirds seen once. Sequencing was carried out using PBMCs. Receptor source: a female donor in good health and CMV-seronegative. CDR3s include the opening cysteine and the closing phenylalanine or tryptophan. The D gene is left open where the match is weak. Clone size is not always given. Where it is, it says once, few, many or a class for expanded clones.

cdr3_nt: TGTGCCTGGAGTGGGTTAGCGGGACAAGAGACCCAGTACTTC
cdr3_aa: CAWSGLAGQETQYF
v_call: TRBV30
clone_size: -
d_call: TRBD2
cdr3_length: 14
j_call: TRBJ2-5

cdr3_nt: TGTGCCAGCAGCCGCCCCCTAGAACCCCATGGACTGAATCAAGAGACCCAGTACTTC
cdr3_aa: CASSRPLEPHGLNQETQYF
v_call: TRBV5-4
clone_size: few
d_call: -
cdr3_length: 19
j_call: TRBJ2-5

cdr3_nt: TGTGCCAGCCTCAGGGGGCACGAGGGCAATCAGCCCCAGCATTTT
cdr3_aa: CASLRGHEGNQPQHF
v_call: TRBV5-4
clone_size: few
d_call: TRBD1
cdr3_length: 15
j_call: TRBJ1-5

cdr3_nt: TGTGCCAGCAGTCTAGGGGGATACGGCAATCAGCCCCAGCATTTT
cdr3_aa: CASSLGGYGNQPQHF
v_call: TRBV28
clone_size: few
d_call: -
cdr3_length: 15
j_call: TRBJ1-5

cdr3_nt: TGTGCCAGCAGGGAGGGACTCTTTAACACTGAAGCTTTCTTT
cdr3_aa: CASREGLFNTEAFF
v_call: TRBV21-1
clone_size: -
d_call: -
cdr3_length: 14
j_call: TRBJ1-1

cdr3_nt: TGTGCCAGCAGTGAAGCGACCGGGACTAATGAAAAACTGTTTTTT
cdr3_aa: CASSEATGTNEKLFF
v_call: TRBV6-1
clone_size: -
d_call: -
cdr3_length: 15
j_call: TRBJ1-4

cdr3_nt: TGTGCCAGCAGCTCCGACAATAACTATGGCTACACCTTC
cdr3_aa: CASSSDNNYGYTF
v_call: TRBV7-2
clone_size: few
d_call: -
cdr3_length: 13
j_call: TRBJ1-2

cdr3_nt: TGTGCCAGCAGTCCAATCGACAGGGGAGACTACAATGAGCAGTTCTTC
cdr3_aa: CASSPIDRGDYNEQFF
v_call: TRBV27
clone_size: few
d_call: TRBD1
cdr3_length: 16
j_call: TRBJ2-1

cdr3_nt: TGTGCCAGTCGGACAGGTGGGAACATTCAGTACTTC
cdr3_aa: CASRTGGNIQYF
v_call: TRBV27
clone_size: -
d_call: TRBD1
cdr3_length: 12
j_call: TRBJ2-4

cdr3_nt: TGCGCCAGCAGCCGGGTGGGGGGGATGGATAACACTGAAGCTTTCTTT
cdr3_aa: CASSRVGGMDNTEAFF
v_call: TRBV5-1
clone_size: -
d_call: -
cdr3_length: 16
j_call: TRBJ1-1

cdr3_nt: TGTGCCAGCAGCTTCCGCGGGAACACCGGGGAGCTGTTTTTT
cdr3_aa: CASSFRGNTGELFF
v_call: TRBV11-3
clone_size: -
d_call: -
cdr3_length: 14
j_call: TRBJ2-2

cdr3_nt: TGTGCCTGGAGCGCAGGGACAGATCTCCGGGAAAAACTGTTTTTT
cdr3_aa: CAWSAGTDLREKLFF
v_call: TRBV30
clone_size: -
d_call: TRBD1
cdr3_length: 15
j_call: TRBJ1-4

cdr3_nt: TGCAGCGCCAAGACAGGGGGCATCGGTGGCTACACCTTC
cdr3_aa: CSAKTGGIGGYTF
v_call: TRBV29-1
clone_size: -
d_call: TRBD1
cdr3_length: 13
j_call: TRBJ1-2

cdr3_nt: TGTGCCAGCAGTAAGACTAGCGGGGCAGTGTACAATGAGCAGTTCTTC
cdr3_aa: CASSKTSGAVYNEQFF
v_call: TRBV28
clone_size: -
d_call: TRBD2
cdr3_length: 16
j_call: TRBJ2-1

cdr3_nt: TGTGCCAGCTCACCAGGAGTAACGGAGACCCAGTACTTC
cdr3_aa: CASSPGVTETQYF
v_call: TRBV18
clone_size: -
d_call: -
cdr3_length: 13
j_call: TRBJ2-5

cdr3_nt: TGTGCCTGGAGCCCTATAAGGACTACTAGCACAGATACGCAGTATTTT
cdr3_aa: CAWSPIRTTSTDTQYF
v_call: TRBV30
clone_size: -
d_call: -
cdr3_length: 16
j_call: TRBJ2-3

cdr3_nt: TGTGCCTGGGATCCTCGGGGGAATGGCTACACCTTC
cdr3_aa: CAWDPRGNGYTF
v_call: TRBV30
clone_size: -
d_call: -
cdr3_length: 12
j_call: TRBJ1-2

cdr3_nt: TGTGCCAGCAGCTTACAAAACCCCGGGGGCTACACCTTC
cdr3_aa: CASSLQNPGGYTF
v_call: TRBV5-4
clone_size: -
d_call: -
cdr3_length: 13
j_call: TRBJ1-2

cdr3_nt: TGTGCCAGCAGCTTACCGGGACTGAACACCGGGGAGCTGTTTTTT
cdr3_aa: CASSLPGLNTGELFF
v_call: TRBV7-2
clone_size: -
d_call: -
cdr3_length: 15
j_call: TRBJ2-2

cdr3_nt: TGTGCCAGCAGCGTTTCCGGGACAGTCCCCGGGGAGCTGTTTTTT
cdr3_aa: CASSVSGTVPGELFF
v_call: TRBV9
clone_size: once
d_call: TRBD1
cdr3_length: 15
j_call: TRBJ2-2

cdr3_nt: TGCGCCAGCAGCCTCCATCGGAGCCCCGGGGGCTATGGCTACACCTTC
cdr3_aa: CASSLHRSPGGYGYTF
v_call: TRBV4-3
clone_size: -
d_call: -
cdr3_length: 16
j_call: TRBJ1-2

cdr3_nt: TGTGCCAGCAGGATACAGGGCGGAAATGAGCAGTTCTTC
cdr3_aa: CASRIQGGNEQFF
v_call: TRBV27
clone_size: -
d_call: -
cdr3_length: 13
j_call: TRBJ2-1

cdr3_nt: TGTGCCAGCAGTGTTATTCAGGGACAGCCCCAGCATTTT
cdr3_aa: CASSVIQGQPQHF
v_call: TRBV6-4
clone_size: -
d_call: -
cdr3_length: 13
j_call: TRBJ1-5

cdr3_nt: TGTGCCAGCAGCTTCAAGGAGGGGGCATGGGATACGCAGTATTTT
cdr3_aa: CASSFKEGAWDTQYF
v_call: TRBV5-5
clone_size: -
d_call: -
cdr3_length: 15
j_call: TRBJ2-3

cdr3_nt: TGTGCCCACCAGTCAGTAGCCAAAAACATTCAGTACTTC
cdr3_aa: CAHQSVAKNIQYF
v_call: TRBV28
clone_size: once
d_call: -
cdr3_length: 13
j_call: TRBJ2-4

cdr3_nt: TGTGCCAGCAGTTCCGCGGGACAGAACTATGGCTACACCTTC
cdr3_aa: CASSSAGQNYGYTF
v_call: TRBV28
clone_size: -
d_call: TRBD1
cdr3_length: 14
j_call: TRBJ1-2

cdr3_nt: TGTGCCAGCAGCTTTGGCAGGGGTGAAAAACTGTTTTTT
cdr3_aa: CASSFGRGEKLFF
v_call: TRBV5-8
clone_size: -
d_call: -
cdr3_length: 13
j_call: TRBJ1-4

cdr3_nt: TGTGCCAGCTCACGCGGCGATGGGGAGGGAGCAGATACGCAGTATTTT
cdr3_aa: CASSRGDGEGADTQYF
v_call: TRBV18
clone_size: -
d_call: TRBD2
cdr3_length: 16
j_call: TRBJ2-3

cdr3_nt: TGTGCCAGCAGTTACGGACAGGAAGGCGTTACGCAGTATTTT
cdr3_aa: CASSYGQEGVTQYF
v_call: TRBV6-6
clone_size: -
d_call: TRBD1
cdr3_length: 14
j_call: TRBJ2-3

cdr3_nt: TGTGCCAGCAGTTCGAGACAGGGTCAGGGAAAACTGTTTTTT
cdr3_aa: CASSSRQGQGKLFF
v_call: TRBV6-9
clone_size: few
d_call: TRBD1
cdr3_length: 14
j_call: TRBJ1-4

cdr3_nt: TGTGCCAGCAGCGAGACAGAGAGCCTAGGGCCAGAGACCCAGTACTTC
cdr3_aa: CASSETESLGPETQYF
v_call: TRBV9
clone_size: few
d_call: -
cdr3_length: 16
j_call: TRBJ2-5

cdr3_nt: TGCAGTGCTAGAAAGGGGGAGACCCAGTACTTC
cdr3_aa: CSARKGETQYF
v_call: TRBV20-1
clone_size: few
d_call: -
cdr3_length: 11
j_call: TRBJ2-5

cdr3_nt: TGTGCCAGCAAGGGGGGGCCTCTGAGGAACGAGCAGTACTTC
cdr3_aa: CASKGGPLRNEQYF
v_call: TRBV27
clone_size: -
d_call: -
cdr3_length: 14
j_call: TRBJ2-7

cdr3_nt: TGCGCCAGCAGTACTGCCTCCTACGAGCAGTACTTC
cdr3_aa: CASSTASYEQYF
v_call: TRBV10-2
clone_size: -
d_call: -
cdr3_length: 12
j_call: TRBJ2-7

cdr3_nt: TGTGCCAGCAAGTCGGGTTGGGCTAGCGGTGAGCAGTTCTTC
cdr3_aa: CASKSGWASGEQFF
v_call: TRBV6-5
clone_size: -
d_call: TRBD2
cdr3_length: 14
j_call: TRBJ2-1

cdr3_nt: TGCGCCAGCAGCTTCTACTCCAGCACAGATACGCAGTATTTT
cdr3_aa: CASSFYSSTDTQYF
v_call: TRBV5-1
clone_size: -
d_call: -
cdr3_length: 14
j_call: TRBJ2-3

cdr3_nt: TGTGCCAGCAGCTTGACCGGGACAGGGCACGAGCAGTACTTC
cdr3_aa: CASSLTGTGHEQYF
v_call: TRBV7-8
clone_size: -
d_call: TRBD1
cdr3_length: 14
j_call: TRBJ2-7

cdr3_nt: TGTGCCAGCAGCTTAAGATCTCTATCCTACGAGCAGTACTTC
cdr3_aa: CASSLRSLSYEQYF
v_call: TRBV11-3
clone_size: -
d_call: -
cdr3_length: 14
j_call: TRBJ2-7

cdr3_nt: TGTGCCAGCTCACCATCCATCGGACCCCCGCCTAGCGGGGGGAACACCGGGGAGCTGTTTTTT
cdr3_aa: CASSPSIGPPPSGGNTGELFF
v_call: TRBV18
clone_size: -
d_call: TRBD2
cdr3_length: 21
j_call: TRBJ2-2

cdr3_nt: TGTGCCTGGAGTGTACGGGACTGGGGCGGGGAGCTGTTTTTT
cdr3_aa: CAWSVRDWGGELFF
v_call: TRBV30
clone_size: -
d_call: -
cdr3_length: 14
j_call: TRBJ2-2

cdr3_nt: TGTGCCAGCAGCCAGGGGGCGGCGGGAGGGAGGGTATCTAGCACAGATACGCAGTATTTT
cdr3_aa: CASSQGAAGGRVSSTDTQYF
v_call: TRBV9
clone_size: -
d_call: -
cdr3_length: 20
j_call: TRBJ2-3

cdr3_nt: TGTGCCTGGAGGGAACAGAATACCTACGAGCAGTACTTC
cdr3_aa: CAWREQNTYEQYF
v_call: TRBV30
clone_size: -
d_call: -
cdr3_length: 13
j_call: TRBJ2-7

cdr3_nt: TGCGCCAGCAGCTTAGGGAGCTCTGGGGCCAACGTCCTGACTTTC
cdr3_aa: CASSLGSSGANVLTF
v_call: TRBV5-1
clone_size: -
d_call: -
cdr3_length: 15
j_call: TRBJ2-6

cdr3_nt: TGTGCCAGCAGCGCCGTTGGTAGTGAAGAGACCCAGTACTTC
cdr3_aa: CASSAVGSEETQYF
v_call: TRBV9
clone_size: few
d_call: -
cdr3_length: 14
j_call: TRBJ2-5

cdr3_nt: TGTGCCAGCAGTAGACCGGGACAGGGTCCTGGAAACACCATATATTTT
cdr3_aa: CASSRPGQGPGNTIYF
v_call: TRBV6-6
clone_size: once
d_call: TRBD1
cdr3_length: 16
j_call: TRBJ1-3